The present T cell receptor beta chain was sequenced within a study of neurological immune-mediated disorders. The unsorted libraries were produced from 2 million PBMCs held at -80 C. This clonotype was counted a few times. This may arise from a read error, as a much more abundant clone is one base away. It was by 5'RACE with 10-nucleotide random UMIs that the cDNA was made. TCRdb used MiXCR to reprocess the 5' RACE reads, holding one entry per CDR3 protein. The data hold tens of thousands of distinct CDR3 sequences, with around 6.8% observed a single time. The receptor was isolated from a woman aged 40 to 50 in good health. The sample comprised PBMCs.

The CDR3 DNA reads TGTGCCAACAGTTTAGGTGGGGGGGCAAGTGAAAAACTGTTTTTT. Its protein is CANSLGGGASEKLFF. The rearrangement links TRBV12-3 or TRBV12-4 to TRBJ1-4, with D maybe TRBD1 (6 bases). This CDR3 contains 15 residues.